This T cell receptor beta chain was recovered during a study of T cell responses to AZD1222 COVID-19 vaccine. Libraries were prepared by immunoSEQ multiplex PCR; TCRdb keeps only in-frame clonotypes and omits some of them. The table shows fewer than 200,000 clones, with approximately 87% occurring only once. This CDR3 is 12 amino acids long. Germline assignment: CDR1 SEHNR and CDR2 FQNEAQ (reference sequence). V gave up 3 bases and J gave up 3 bases, with 5 bases separating them. This sequence joins TRBV7-9 and TRBJ1-1, with no clear D. The source material was peripheral blood, sampled 28 days after the second AZD1222 dose. The sequence derives from an adult who received the AZD1222 COVID-19 vaccine. The CDR3 DNA sequence: TGTGCCAGCAGCTTCCGAGACACTGAAGCTTTCTTT. As protein: CASSFRDTEAFF.